This TCR beta chain was captured by sequencing in a study of T cell responses to AZD1222 COVID-19 vaccine. Study-wide results and caveats: Just a handful of people given AZD1222 tested seropositive at baseline.

In regard to this clone: Its specificity is unknown.

The assay was immunoSEQ multiplex PCR, and TCRdb's table has in-frame clones only and misses some. This table holds over 70,000 clones, around nine tenths found once. The analysis combined second doses at about 4 or about 12 weeks. The CDR3 loop spans 14 amino acids. The trim removed 5 bases at V and 4 bases at J, leaving 4 bases unmatched. Germline V gene data show CDR1 as LNHDA and CDR2 as SQIVND (reference sequence). This chain links TRBV19 with TRBJ2-7, with 11 bases identical to TRBD2. The material was peripheral blood, obtained 28 days after the second AZD1222 dose. The TCR comes from an adult who received the AZD1222 COVID-19 vaccine. CDR3: CASSSGTSGYEQYF. The CDR3 nucleotides read TGTGCCAGTAGTTCCGGGACTAGCGGATACGAGCAGTACTTC.